What follows are 10 T cell receptor beta chains derived from one specimen sequenced in a study of shared clonotypes between healthy human individuals. Sequencing was performed with immunoSEQ multiplex PCR; in TCRdb, only in-frame clones are kept and a portion is missing. This table holds under 2.5 million clones, around 93% found once. Sequences were obtained from naive CD4+ T cells from PBMCs. Subset here: CD45RA+ positively selected. These receptors were obtained from a man in his late teens or twenties in good health. Some clones in this sample may be carry-over from other donors' samples.

The chain is built from TRBV28 and TRBJ1-1; D not certain. Germline lookup yields CDR1 MDHEN and CDR2 SYDVKM. V was trimmed by 6 bases and J by 3 bases, leaving 5 bases between them. The CDR3 has 11 residues. The CDR3 spells CASREDTEAFF. CDR3 sequence (DNA): TGTGCCAGCAGAGAAGACACTGAAGCTTTCTTT.

The chain uses TRBV7-8 and TRBJ2-1; D is perhaps TRBD2 (5 bases). Germline lookup yields CDR1 SGHVS and CDR2 FQNEAQ. Trimming took off 4 bases at V and 6 bases at J, with 10 bases between the two ends. The CDR3 is made up of 13 amino acids. As DNA, the CDR3 is TGTGCCAGCAGCTCCGGGAAGGCCAATGAGCAGTTCTTC. It yields the protein CASSSGKANEQFF.

The V gene is TRBV6-1, the J gene TRBJ1-5; 7 bases are a match to TRBD1. CDR3 length: 13 residues. V lost 8 bases to trimming and J lost 5 bases; unmatched junction nucleotides: 6. Germline values: CDR1 MNHNS, CDR2 SASEGT. The CDR3, as DNA: TGTGCCAGCCATCGACAGGGCCATCAGCCCCAGCATTTT. It codes for CASHRQGHQPQHF.

The rearrangement uses TRBV30 and TRBJ2-1; 10 positions match TRBD2. CDR1 is GTSNPN and CDR2 is SVGIG in the germline V gene (reference sequence). The V gene end was trimmed by 1 base and the J gene end by 4 bases; junction bases not matched to a gene: 4. The CDR3 is made up of 15 amino acids. The chain's CDR3 is CAWSEETSGYNEQFF. DNA of the CDR3: TGTGCCTGGAGTGAGGAGACTAGCGGGTACAATGAGCAGTTCTTC.

The V gene is TRBV7-2, the J gene TRBJ1-2, with TRBD1 as a possible D gene (5 bases). Germline CDR1 and CDR2: SGHTA and FQGNSA. Trimming left V 3 bases short and J 7 bases short, with 12 bases between. The CDR3 is made up of 13 amino acids. The CDR3 DNA is TGTGCCAGCAGCTTTGCAGGGACGAGTGGCTACACCTTC. This codes for CASSFAGTSGYTF.

The CDR3 sequence: CASTPGTAGDYYGYTF. The CDR3, as DNA: TGTGCCAGCACCCCGGGGACAGCGGGGGACTACTATGGCTACACCTTC. The V and J genes are TRBV28 and TRBJ1-2; TRBD1 aligns across 7 bases. The CDR3 consists of 16 residues. The V gene's germline CDR1 is MDHEN and CDR2 SYDVKM. V lost 7 bases, J lost 3 bases, and 14 bases stayed unmatched.

V gene TRBV30 combines with J gene TRBJ1-5; D is unresolved. Germline V gene data show CDR1 as GTSNPN and CDR2 as SVGIG (reference sequence). V was cut by 3 bases and J by 0 bases, with 9 bases left in between. This CDR3 spans 14 amino acids. CDR3 nucleotides: TGTGCCTGGAGCACCCTATATAGCAATCAGCCCCAGCATTTT. Translation gives CAWSTLYSNQPQHF.

The CDR3 region has the DNA TGTGCCAGCAGCTCCAAGAAAGGATACAATGAGCAGTTCTTC. This codes for CASSSKKGYNEQFF. The chain carries TRBV7-3 and TRBJ2-1; D is uncertain. CDR3 length: 14 amino acids. V dropped 4 bases and J dropped 4 bases, with 11 bases sitting between them. Germline assignment: CDR1 SGHTA and CDR2 FQGTGA.

The chain carries TRBV28 and TRBJ2-5, with D possibly being TRBD2 (6 bases). Trimming removed 3 bases at V and 4 bases at J, with 12 bases between. Germline CDR1 reads MDHEN; CDR2 reads SYDVKM. The CDR3 runs 14 residues. CDR3 nucleotide sequence: TGTGCCAGCAGTTTCAGTTGGAGGGGAGAGACCCAGTACTTC. Translating gives CASSFSWRGETQYF.

Notes on this clone: Other nucleotide sequences from this sample produce the same CDR3. The chain employs TRBV28 and TRBJ2-7, with no clear D. Germline V lookup: CDR1 MDHEN, CDR2 SYDVKM. The CDR3 is 12 residues long. The germline V and J ends were trimmed by 3 bases and 0 bases, with 3 bases remaining between them. The CDR3 loop is CASSFSSYEQYF. The DNA of the CDR3 is TGTGCCAGCAGTTTCTCCTCCTACGAGCAGTACTTC.